These 27 T cell receptor beta chains came from one sample sequenced in a study of T cells in Graves' hyperthyroidism and ophthalmopathy. RNA transcripts provided the source from which TCR beta CDR3 regions were amplified. The HTBI primer set served for first-round RT-PCR of the TCR CDR3. TCRdb reprocessed the multiplex PCR reads with MiXCR, giving one entry per CDR3 protein. Of a few hundred thousand distinct CDR3 sequences in the sample, about a sixth were seen once. The sequenced sample consisted of blood. Receptor source: a middle-aged woman with Graves' ophthalmopathy.

There are many counts of this clonotype. The J gene is TRBJ1-1, the V gene TRBV11-2; D perhaps matches TRBD1 (6 bases). Per the germline V gene, CDR1 is SGHAT and CDR2 is FQNNGV. The CDR3 has 15 amino acids. The ends were cut back, 4 bases at V and 1 base at J, with 13 bases in the middle. The DNA for the CDR3 is TGTGCCAGCAGCTCCGAGTTGGGGGCGAACACTGAAGCTTTCTTT. Its protein product is CASSSELGANTEAFF.

This clonotype was picked up many times. The chain uses TRBV4-2 and TRBJ2-1; TRBD2 aligns across 11 bases. After removal of 1 base from V and 2 bases from J, the junction contained 1 base not matched to a gene. The CDR3 covers 16 residues. Germline-derived CDR1 and CDR2 are LGHNA and YNFKEQ. CDR3 DNA sequence: TGTGCCAGCAGCCAAGTGACTAGCGGGGCCTACAATGAGCAGTTCTTC. Protein product: CASSQVTSGAYNEQFF.

This clonotype was recorded a few times. The V call is TRBV6-2 or TRBV6-3, the J call TRBJ2-6, with a weak D call TRBD2 (6 bases). V lost 1 base and J lost 0, with 13 bases in between. The germline V gene has CDR1 MNHEY and CDR2 SVGEGT. The CDR3 covers 18 residues. CDR3 nucleotides: TGTGCCAGCAGTTACTGGAGGGACCTAAGCTCTGGGGCCAACGTCCTGACTTTC. It yields the protein CASSYWRDLSSGANVLTF.

Ten or more counts support this clonotype. J is TRBJ2-5 and V is TRBV2; the D gene is possibly TRBD1 (6 bases). Germline lookup yields CDR1 SNHLY and CDR2 FYNNEI. Trimming stripped 8 bases from V and 0 bases from J, with 16 bases between. CDR3 length equals 15 residues. The chain's CDR3 is CASVTGFTNQETQYF. In DNA, the CDR3 is TGTGCCAGCGTAACAGGGTTTACCAACCAAGAGACCCAGTACTTC.

This clonotype was observed at least ten times. This chain connects TRBV7-9 to TRBJ1-1; D remains ambiguous. Trimming shortened V by 5 bases and J by 4 bases, and 14 bases separated the two germline ends. The CDR3 covers 14 residues. The germline CDR1 and CDR2 sequences are SEHNR and FQNEAQ (reference sequence). For the CDR3, the DNA is TGTGCCAGCAGCCCCCGGGCCTCGAGCACTGAAGCTTTCTTT. It translates to CASSPRASSTEAFF.

The CDR3 nucleotides are TGTGCCAGCAGTTACTCGAACAGGGCTGGCTACACCTTC. This translates into CASSYSNRAGYTF. V is TRBV6-2 or TRBV6-3 and J is TRBJ1-2; D is possibly TRBD1 (6 bases). V lost 0 bases and J 7 bases, leaving 9 bases between the germline ends. Germline V lookup: CDR1 MNHEY, CDR2 SVGEGT. This CDR3 contains 13 residues.

The J gene is TRBJ1-2, the V gene TRBV2; perhaps TRBD1 as D (5 bases). The V end lost 5 bases, the J end lost 2 bases, and 15 bases lay between the germline ends. The CDR3 covers 15 residues. Germline assignment: CDR1 SNHLY and CDR2 FYNNEI. CDR3 nucleotide sequence: TGTGCCAGCAGTACCTTGACAGCTCTAAACTATGGCTACACCTTC. Its translation is CASSTLTALNYGYTF.

The chain is built from TRBV20-1 and TRBJ1-2; D unclear. V lost 0 bases, J lost 2 bases, and 4 bases lay in between. Germline CDR1 reads DFQATT; CDR2 reads SNEGSKA (reference sequence). The length of the CDR3 is 12 residues. The CDR3 here is CSARDPNYGYTF. CDR3 sequence (DNA): TGCAGTGCTAGAGATCCGAACTATGGCTACACCTTC.

This clonotype was counted ten times or more. This rearrangement joins TRBV12-3 or TRBV12-4 to TRBJ2-5; D unresolved. Trimming removed 2 bases from V and 5 bases from J, with 6 bases in between. CDR3 length: 12 residues. CDR3 DNA: TGTGCCAGCAGTTTAAGCACGGAGACCCAGTACTTC. Protein product: CASSLSTETQYF.

This clonotype was seen at least ten times. V gene TRBV30 combines with J gene TRBJ1-1; D call uncertain. The CDR3 has 13 amino acids. V gave up 0 bases and J gave up 4 bases, with 9 bases separating them. The germline V gene encodes CDR1 GTSNPN and CDR2 SVGIG (reference sequence). CDR3: CAWSVAVSTEAFF. The DNA for the CDR3 is TGTGCCTGGAGTGTGGCCGTGAGCACTGAAGCTTTCTTT.

This clonotype has only a few counts. CDR3 coding DNA: TGTGCCAGCAGTGAATTAGTGACAGGGATGGAAGAGACCCAGTACTTC. Its protein is CASSELVTGMEETQYF. The chain carries TRBV6-1 and TRBJ2-5, with 7 nucleotides matching TRBD1. V lost 2 bases, J lost 3 bases, and 9 bases stayed unmatched. The CDR3 loop spans 16 amino acids. CDR1 MNHNS and CDR2 SASEGT come from the germline V gene.

This clonotype has only a few counts. The CDR3 sequence is CASSIKLTSSTGELFF. In nucleotides, the CDR3 is TGTGCCAGTAGTATCAAACTAACGAGTTCCACCGGGGAGCTGTTTTTT. The rearrangement links TRBV19 to TRBJ2-2, with no clear D. V lost 3 bases and J lost 4, with 15 bases in between. Per germline, CDR1 LNHDA and CDR2 SQIVND (reference sequence). The CDR3 sequence is 16 residues long.

This clonotype came up a few times. The chain has TRBV4-1 and TRBJ1-2, with D maybe TRBD1 (6 bases). This CDR3 is 15 amino acids long. V lost 1 base, J lost 3 bases, and 12 bases lay in between. Germline V lookup: CDR1 MGHRA, CDR2 YSYEKL. The CDR3 is CASSQVMGADYGYTF. The CDR3 DNA reads TGCGCCAGCAGCCAAGTAATGGGGGCCGACTATGGCTACACCTTC.

CDR3 in DNA: TGTGCCAGCAATTTCCGGGGGATTTTTGATGGCTACACCTTC. It encodes CASNFRGIFDGYTF. The chain has TRBV28 and TRBJ1-2; TRBD1 is a possible D gene (5 bases). Trimming pared 7 bases from V and 6 bases from J, leaving 18 bases between. The CDR3 consists of 14 residues. Germline CDR1 reads MDHEN; CDR2 reads SYDVKM.

This clonotype was recorded many times. V is TRBV30 and J is TRBJ2-1; TRBD1 is a possible D gene (5 bases). V was cut by 1 base and J by 8 bases, with 9 bases left in between. Per the germline V gene, CDR1 is GTSNPN and CDR2 is SVGIG (reference sequence). The length of the CDR3 is 12 residues. The CDR3 is CAWSAQGYEQFF. The CDR3, as DNA: TGTGCCTGGAGTGCCCAGGGATATGAGCAGTTCTTC.

This clonotype was seen ten or more times. This chain joins TRBV2 and TRBJ2-1; a weak D match, TRBD1 (5 bases). There are 12 residues in the CDR3. V was shortened by 8 bases and J by 5 bases, with 10 bases between the two germline ends. Per germline, CDR1 SNHLY and CDR2 FYNNEI. The CDR3 nucleotides are TGTGCCAGCGAGATGGGGCACAATGAGCAGTTCTTC. Translated, it gives CASEMGHNEQFF. Full variable domain (outside the CDR3, taken from reference TRBV2 and TRBJ2-1): EPEVTQTPSHQVTQMGQEVILRCVPISNHLYFYWYRQILGQKVEFLVSFYNNEISEKSEIFDDQFSVERPDGSNFTLKIRSTKLEDSAMYFCASEMGHNEQFFGPGTRLTVL.

The chain carries TRBV20-1 and TRBJ1-6, with D hard to call. The CDR3 is 13 residues long. CDR1 and CDR2 (germline): DFQATT, SNEGSKA (reference sequence). Trimming removed 0 bases at V and 5 bases at J, with 5 bases between. In DNA, the CDR3 is TGCAGTGCTAGAGATCTTAATAATTCACCCCTCCACTTT. Protein: CSARDLNNSPLHF.

This clonotype occurred a few times. The chain is built from TRBV7-2 and TRBJ1-2; D unclear. Germline loops: CDR1 SGHTA, CDR2 FQGNSA. The CDR3 length is 14 residues. V was shortened by 6 bases and J by 1 base, with 12 bases between the two germline ends. The CDR3 spells CASSPEMNNYGYTF. The CDR3, as DNA: TGTGCCAGCAGTCCCGAAATGAATAACTATGGCTACACCTTC.

This clonotype has only a few counts. This chain joins TRBV20-1 and TRBJ1-6; D is unresolved. Germline loops: CDR1 DFQATT, CDR2 SNEGSKA (reference sequence). This CDR3 is 14 amino acids long. V was cut by 1 base and J by 10 bases, with 14 bases left in between. This CDR3 is CSARGASGGSPLHF. CDR3 nucleotides: TGCAGTGCTAGAGGGGCTAGTGGAGGGTCACCCCTCCACTTT.

This clonotype has ten or more counts. The CDR3 bases are TGCAGTGCCAGGCGGGACATGAACAATGAGCAGTTCTTC. Protein product: CSARRDMNNEQFF. The genes are TRBV20-1 and TRBJ2-1; D is perhaps TRBD1 or TRBD2 (6 bases each). V dropped 6 bases and J dropped 5 bases, with 14 bases sitting between them. Germline V CDR1 and CDR2: DFQATT, SNEGSKA (reference sequence). The CDR3 extends over 13 amino acids.

The chain couples TRBV6-1 to TRBJ2-2; unclear D gene. V shed 4 bases and J shed 11 bases, with 8 bases lying between them. Germline V gene lookup returns CDR1 MNHNS and CDR2 SASEGT. The CDR3 sequence is 11 residues long. CDR3 region: CASSARPELFF. The CDR3 DNA reads TGTGCCAGCAGTGCCAGGCCCGAGCTGTTTTTT.

This clonotype was seen many times. This chain links TRBV11-2 with TRBJ2-7, with 9 bases matching TRBD1. With V trimmed by 0 bases and J by 5 bases, 2 bases remained unmatched. The CDR3 runs to 14 residues. Germline V gene data show CDR1 as SGHAT and CDR2 as FQNNGV. The DNA of the CDR3 is TGTGCCAGCAGCTTAGAGTACAGGGGGCACGAGCAGTACTTC. Amino acid sequence: CASSLEYRGHEQYF.

The J gene is TRBJ1-6, the V gene TRBV5-6; TRBD1 agrees at 9 bases. Germline CDR1 reads SGHDT; CDR2 reads YYEEEE. The V segment lost 4 bases and the J segment 8 bases; nucleotides outside the gene matches: 10. The CDR3 is made up of 16 amino acids. CDR3 loop: CASSTSGTGGYSPLHF. The CDR3 region has the DNA TGTGCCAGCAGCACGTCGGGTACAGGGGGCTATTCACCCCTCCACTTT.

The gene calls are TRBV20-1 and TRBJ2-5; perhaps TRBD2 as D (6 bases). V lost 2 bases, J lost 2 bases, and 18 bases lay in between. This CDR3 is 16 amino acids long. Looked up from germline, CDR1 is DFQATT and CDR2 is SNEGSKA (reference sequence). The CDR3 bases are TGCAGTGCTAGATCAATAATAGAGCGGGCACAAGAGACCCAGTACTTC. Translating gives CSARSIIERAQETQYF.

The chain links TRBV4-1 to TRBJ2-7; 10 nucleotides match TRBD1. V lost 7 bases, J lost 3 bases, and 9 bases stayed unmatched. This CDR3 spans 15 amino acids. Germline V gene data show CDR1 as MGHRA and CDR2 as YSYEKL. The CDR3 nucleotides are TGCGCCAGCAACGGGGGACAGGGGCCCCTCTACGAGCAGTACTTC. Its protein product is CASNGGQGPLYEQYF.

In this sample, this clonotype turned up a few times. J is TRBJ2-4 and V is TRBV30; no clear D. CDR1 and CDR2 from the germline V gene are GTSNPN and SVGIG (reference sequence). The CDR3 is made up of 14 amino acids. V was trimmed by 7 bases and J by 6 bases, leaving 19 bases between them. This CDR3 is CALSVLSVRNIQYF. The CDR3 DNA reads TGTGCCTTGTCGGTGTTGTCAGTGAGAAACATTCAGTACTTC. Filled out from reference TRBV30 and TRBJ2-4, the complete variable domain reads SQTIHQWPATLVQPVGSPLSLECTVEGTSNPNLYWYRQAAGRGLQLLFYSVGIGQISSEVPQNLSASRPQDRQFILSSKKLLLSDSGFYLCALSVLSVRNIQYFGAGTRLSVL.

The sample holds a few counts of this clonotype. V gene TRBV29-1 combines with J gene TRBJ2-7; 11 bases map to TRBD2. Trimming at V came to 3 bases and at J to 3 bases, leaving 1 base not matched to a gene. The CDR3 is made up of 13 amino acids. The germline CDR1 and CDR2 sequences are SQVTM and ANQGSEA. DNA of the CDR3: TGCAGCGTTGATGGGACTAGCGGCTACGAGCAGTACTTC. Translating gives CSVDGTSGYEQYF.